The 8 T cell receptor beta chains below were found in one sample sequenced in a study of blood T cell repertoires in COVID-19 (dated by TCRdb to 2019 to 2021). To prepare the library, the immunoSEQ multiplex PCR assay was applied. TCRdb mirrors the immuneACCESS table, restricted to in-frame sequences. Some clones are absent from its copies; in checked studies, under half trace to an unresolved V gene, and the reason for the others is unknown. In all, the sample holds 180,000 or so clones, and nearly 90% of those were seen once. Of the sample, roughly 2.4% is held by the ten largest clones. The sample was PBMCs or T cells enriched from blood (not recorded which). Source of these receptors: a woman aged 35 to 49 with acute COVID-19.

The CDR3 protein is CASSYSKGERPHEQYF. The CDR3 coding sequence is TGTGCCAGCAGTTACTCGAAGGGGGAGCGCCCCCACGAGCAGTACTTC. This chain joins TRBV6-6 and TRBJ2-7; D may be TRBD1 (6 bases). The V gene's germline CDR1 is MNHNY and CDR2 SVGAGI (reference sequence). V was cut by 0 bases and J by 5 bases, with 17 bases left in between. The CDR3 sequence is 16 residues long.

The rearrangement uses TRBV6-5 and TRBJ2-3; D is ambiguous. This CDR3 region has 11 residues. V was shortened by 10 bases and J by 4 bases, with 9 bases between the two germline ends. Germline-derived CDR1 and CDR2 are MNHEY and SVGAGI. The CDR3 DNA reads TGTGCCACCAACCGGGCAGATACGCAGTATTTT. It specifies CATNRADTQYF.

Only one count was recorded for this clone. As DNA, the CDR3 is TGTGCCAGCACCCGGGGGGGGGAGGAGACCCAGTACTTC. Protein: CASTRGGEETQYF. The chain carries TRBV7-9 and TRBJ2-5; the match to TRBD2 covers 8 bases. J was trimmed by 5 bases and V by 7 bases; bases with no gene match: 6. Per the germline V gene, CDR1 is SEHNR and CDR2 is FQNEAQ (reference sequence). This CDR3 has 13 amino acids.

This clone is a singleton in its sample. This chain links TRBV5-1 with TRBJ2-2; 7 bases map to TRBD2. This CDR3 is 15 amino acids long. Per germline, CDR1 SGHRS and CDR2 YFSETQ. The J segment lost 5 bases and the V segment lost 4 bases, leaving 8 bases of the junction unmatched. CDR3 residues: CASSPNTSVTGELFF. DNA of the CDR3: TGCGCCAGCAGCCCAAACACTAGCGTTACCGGGGAGCTGTTTTTT.

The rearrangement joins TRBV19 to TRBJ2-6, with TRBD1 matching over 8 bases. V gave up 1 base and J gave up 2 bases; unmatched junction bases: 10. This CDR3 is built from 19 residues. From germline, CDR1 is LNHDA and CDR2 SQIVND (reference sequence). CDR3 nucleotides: TGTGCCAGTAGTATAGGGGTGGGGCAGGGGGCTGCTGGGGCCAACGTCCTGACTTTC. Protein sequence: CASSIGVGQGAAGANVLTF.

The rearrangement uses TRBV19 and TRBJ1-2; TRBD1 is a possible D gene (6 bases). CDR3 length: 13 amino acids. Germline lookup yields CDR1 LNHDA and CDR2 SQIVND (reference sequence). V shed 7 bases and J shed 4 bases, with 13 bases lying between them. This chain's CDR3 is CASTGRGFYGYTF. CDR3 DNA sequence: TGTGCCAGTACCGGGAGGGGGTTCTATGGCTACACCTTC.

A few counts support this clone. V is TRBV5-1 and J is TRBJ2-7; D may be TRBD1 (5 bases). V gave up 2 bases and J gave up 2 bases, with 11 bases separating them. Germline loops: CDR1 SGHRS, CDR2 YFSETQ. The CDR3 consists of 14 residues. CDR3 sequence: CASSFGQTTYEQYF. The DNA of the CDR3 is TGCGCCAGCAGCTTTGGACAAACAACCTACGAGCAGTACTTC.

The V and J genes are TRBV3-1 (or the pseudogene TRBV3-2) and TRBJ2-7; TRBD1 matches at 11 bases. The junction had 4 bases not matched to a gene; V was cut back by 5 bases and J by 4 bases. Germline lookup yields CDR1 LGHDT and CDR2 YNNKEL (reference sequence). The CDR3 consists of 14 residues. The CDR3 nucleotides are TGTGCCAGCAGCTACCGGGACAGGGGGTACGAGCAGTACTTC. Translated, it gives CASSYRDRGYEQYF.